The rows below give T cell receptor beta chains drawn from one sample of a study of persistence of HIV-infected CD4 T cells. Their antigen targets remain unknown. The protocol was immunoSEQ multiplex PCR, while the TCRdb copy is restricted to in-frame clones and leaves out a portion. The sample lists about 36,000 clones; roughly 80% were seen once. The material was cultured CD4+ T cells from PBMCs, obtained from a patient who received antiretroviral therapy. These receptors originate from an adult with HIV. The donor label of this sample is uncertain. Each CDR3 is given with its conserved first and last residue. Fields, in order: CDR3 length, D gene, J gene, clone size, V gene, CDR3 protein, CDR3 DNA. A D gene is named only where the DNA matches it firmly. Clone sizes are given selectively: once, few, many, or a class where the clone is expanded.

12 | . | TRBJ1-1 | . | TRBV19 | CASSIRGTEAFF | TGTGCCAGTAGTATTCGGGGAACTGAAGCTTTCTTT
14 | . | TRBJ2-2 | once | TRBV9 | CASRPRAYTGELFF | TGTGCCAGCCGTCCCAGGGCGTACACCGGGGAGCTGTTTTTT
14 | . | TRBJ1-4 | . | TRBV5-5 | CASNYRVPAEKLFF | TGTGCCAGCAACTACCGGGTCCCAGCGGAAAAACTGTTTTTT
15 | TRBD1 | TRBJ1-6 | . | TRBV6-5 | CASNRDRPRNSPLHF | TGTGCCAGCAACCGGGACAGGCCGAGGAATTCACCCCTCCACTTT
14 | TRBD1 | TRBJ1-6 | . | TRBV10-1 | CASSSGTANSPLHF | TGCGCCAGCAGTTCAGGGACAGCTAATTCACCCCTCCACTTT
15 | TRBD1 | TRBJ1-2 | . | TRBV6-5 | CASSRTGVANYGYTF | TGTGCCAGCAGCAGAACAGGGGTCGCTAACTATGGCTACACCTTC
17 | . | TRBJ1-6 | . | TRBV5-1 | CASSLAVGVSNNSPLHF | TGCGCCAGCAGCTTGGCCGTAGGGGTCTCCAATAATTCACCCCTCCACTTT
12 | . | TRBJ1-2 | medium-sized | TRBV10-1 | CASGGPNYGYTF | TGCGCCAGCGGGGGGCCCAACTATGGCTACACCTTC
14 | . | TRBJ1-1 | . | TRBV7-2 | CASSFRVGAAEAFF | TGTGCCAGCAGCTTTAGAGTAGGGGCCGCTGAAGCTTTCTTT
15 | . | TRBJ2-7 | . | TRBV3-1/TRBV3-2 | CASSQDPFYMGEQYF | TGTGCCAGCAGCCAAGATCCGTTTTACATGGGCGAGCAGTACTTC
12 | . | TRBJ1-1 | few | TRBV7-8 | CASKGWGLEAFF | TGTGCCAGCAAGGGTTGGGGTCTCGAAGCTTTCTTT